The 31 T cell receptor beta chains presented below share a single source sample, sequenced in a study of memory CD4+ T cells and cytomegalovirus serostatus. Libraries were prepared by immunoSEQ multiplex PCR; TCRdb keeps only in-frame clonotypes and omits some of them. The sample yields 75,000 to 95,000 clones, around 80% seen once. The sort gate was single viable CD3+CD4+CD8-CD45RO+ cells for memory CD4+ T cells. Sequenced: memory CD4+ T cells from blood. The origin of the receptors is an adult in good health and CMV-seronegative.

The chain carries TRBV6-5 and TRBJ2-3, with 9 bases lining up with TRBD2. The germline V gene encodes CDR1 MNHEY and CDR2 SVGAGI. The CDR3 has 15 amino acids. V shed 5 bases, J shed 2 bases, and the junction held 5 bases outside the gene matches. The CDR3 reads CASSRLAGTTDTQYF. The CDR3 DNA follows: TGTGCCAGCAGTCGTCTAGCGGGGACCACAGATACGCAGTATTTT.

In this sample, this clone turned up a few times. The chain combines TRBV28 with TRBJ2-6, with TRBD2 matching 12 bases. The CDR3 spans 19 residues. From germline, CDR1 is MDHEN and CDR2 SYDVKM. Trimming took 5 bases from V and 0 from J; bases not matched to a gene: 8. CDR3 nucleotides: TGTGCCAGCAGTCATGGGCCTAGCGGGGGGGCCTCTGGGGCCAACGTCCTGACTTTC. The encoded protein is CASSHGPSGGASGANVLTF.

The J gene is TRBJ2-5, the V gene TRBV19; the match to TRBD2 covers 7 bases. The CDR3 length is 17 residues. The V gene end was trimmed by 4 bases and the J gene end by 4 bases; junction bases not matched to a gene: 15. Germline V gives CDR1 LNHDA, CDR2 SQIVND (reference sequence). CDR3 residues: CASSKGYAVGGGETQYF. The CDR3 DNA sequence: TGTGCCAGTAGTAAGGGATATGCGGTTGGGGGGGGAGAGACCCAGTACTTC.

The chain joins TRBV7-9 to TRBJ1-5; 7 nucleotides match TRBD1. The CDR3 covers 15 residues. The germline gives CDR1 SEHNR, CDR2 FQNEAQ (reference sequence). Unmatched junction bases numbered 6, after V lost 5 bases and J lost 2 bases. DNA of the CDR3: TGTGCCAGCAGCCCGACAGGGTTTCGCAATCAGCCCCAGCATTTT. It specifies CASSPTGFRNQPQHF.

The V gene is TRBV29-1, the J gene TRBJ1-1; maybe TRBD1 (6 bases). The V gene's germline CDR1 is SQVTM and CDR2 ANQGSEA. Trimming removed 4 bases from V and 4 bases from J, with 16 bases in between. The CDR3 runs to 14 residues. In DNA, the CDR3 is TGCAGCGTTGCCTTGGGGGGCGTGAGCACTGAAGCTTTCTTT. Translated, it gives CSVALGGVSTEAFF.

This clone was counted between two and nine times. CDR3 amino acids: CASSLDDRQGQAFF. CDR3 DNA sequence: TGTGCCAGCAGCTTGGACGATAGACAGGGCCAAGCTTTCTTT. The chain recombines TRBV7-2 with TRBJ1-1, with TRBD1 identical over 7 bases. CDR1 is SGHTA, CDR2 FQGNSA, per germline. The CDR3 length is 14 residues. Germline trimming cut 3 bases from V and 9 bases from J; bases unmatched to any gene: 10.

V and J are TRBV5-1 and TRBJ1-6; 11 bases align to TRBD1. The junction had 5 bases not matched to a gene; V was cut back by 3 bases and J by 9 bases. The CDR3 has 15 amino acids. In germline, CDR1 is SGHRS, CDR2 YFSETQ. The CDR3 bases are TGCGCCAGCAGCTGGGGGGACAGGGGGGGTTCACCCCTCCACTTT. Translated: CASSWGDRGGSPLHF.

This clone was seen a handful of times. This chain joins TRBV29-1 and TRBJ2-3; 9 nucleotides align to TRBD1. The CDR3 length is 15 residues. The V gene end was trimmed by 7 bases and the J gene end by 8 bases; junction bases not matched to a gene: 16. Germline CDR1 and CDR2: SQVTM and ANQGSEA. CDR3 in amino acids: CSAPTGGRGAGTQYF. The DNA for the CDR3 is TGCAGCGCACCAACAGGGGGCAGGGGAGCTGGTACGCAGTATTTT.

The chain combines TRBV11-2 with TRBJ1-2, with no clear D. Looked up from germline, CDR1 is SGHAT and CDR2 is FQNNGV. This CDR3 contains 14 residues. Trimming cost V 4 bases and J 8 bases, with 17 bases left between them. CDR3 loop: CASSSGGEGGGYTF. In DNA, the CDR3 is TGTGCCAGCAGCTCCGGCGGGGAGGGTGGAGGCTACACCTTC.

The table lists this clone with a few counts. The rearrangement links TRBV4-2 to TRBJ1-4; D not certain. The CDR3 has 13 amino acids. CDR1 is LGHNA, CDR2 YNFKEQ, per germline. Trimming stripped 0 bases from V and 7 bases from J, with 6 bases between. The CDR3 here is CASSQDGSEKLFF. CDR3 coding DNA: TGTGCCAGCAGCCAAGATGGCAGTGAAAAACTGTTTTTT.

This clone occurred a few times. The V gene is TRBV7-9, the J gene TRBJ1-1; TRBD1 is a possible D gene (5 bases). V shed 5 bases and J shed 2 bases, with 12 bases lying between them. Germline V gene lookup returns CDR1 SEHNR and CDR2 FQNEAQ (reference sequence). The CDR3 spans 14 residues. The CDR3 here is CASSLGTVNTEAFF. Here the CDR3 DNA reads TGTGCCAGCAGCCTAGGGACCGTAAACACTGAAGCTTTCTTT.

The chain recombines TRBV4-2 with TRBJ2-1; D may be TRBD2 (6 bases). V dropped 1 base and J dropped 5 bases, with 9 bases sitting between them. The CDR3 is 14 residues long. Germline-derived CDR1 and CDR2 are LGHNA and YNFKEQ. DNA for the CDR3: TGTGCCAGCAGCCAAGTCTCGGGAGACAATGAGCAGTTCTTC. Translating it yields CASSQVSGDNEQFF.

The chain couples TRBV7-9 to TRBJ1-2; D unresolved. Deletions cut 2 bases from V and 8 bases from J, with 15 bases between. Germline V CDR1 and CDR2: SEHNR, FQNEAQ (reference sequence). The CDR3 runs to 14 residues. In DNA form, the CDR3 reads TGTGCCAGCAGCTTATTTTCCGGTCCCGGCGGCTACACCTTC. Protein product: CASSLFSGPGGYTF.

The chain uses TRBV6-6 and TRBJ1-2, with TRBD1 matching over 9 bases. The CDR3 is 14 amino acids. The junction had 2 bases not matched to a gene; V was cut back by 2 bases and J by 4 bases. Germline V gene sequence: CDR1 MNHNY, CDR2 SVGAGI (reference sequence). The DNA for the CDR3 is TGTGCCAGCAGTTACATGGACAGGGGCTATGGCTACACCTTC. Amino acid sequence: CASSYMDRGYGYTF.

Points on this clone: The same CDR3 is also encoded by other DNA sequences in this sample. DNA for the CDR3: TGTGCCAGCAGCGTAGGTGACAGGGTCGGGACTGAAGCTTTCTTT. Protein product: CASSVGDRVGTEAFF. The V call is TRBV9, the J call TRBJ1-1; TRBD1 matches at 7 bases. The trim removed 0 bases at V and 5 bases at J, leaving 7 bases unmatched. The germline CDR1 and CDR2 sequences are SGDLS and YYNGEE. The CDR3 consists of 15 residues.

The chain couples TRBV6-5 to TRBJ1-1; D may be TRBD1 (6 bases). Germline V gene data show CDR1 as MNHEY and CDR2 as SVGAGI. Trimming removed 4 bases from V and 6 bases from J, with 18 bases in between. CDR3 length: 15 amino acids. CDR3 sequence reads: CASSSGQMLVAEAFF. Here the CDR3 DNA reads TGTGCCAGCAGTTCCGGACAGATGTTAGTCGCTGAAGCTTTCTTT.

The rearrangement links TRBV5-6 to TRBJ2-3; D is uncertain. Per the germline V gene, CDR1 is SGHDT and CDR2 is YYEEEE. V was shortened by 4 bases and J by 0 bases, with 12 bases between the two germline ends. The CDR3 totals 15 residues. CDR3 amino acids: CASSPKGFSTDTQYF. The CDR3, as DNA: TGTGCCAGCAGCCCCAAGGGTTTTAGCACAGATACGCAGTATTTT.

The rearrangement uses TRBV5-1 and TRBJ1-4; D is ambiguous. V lost 0 bases and J 5 bases, leaving 8 bases between the germline ends. CDR1 is SGHRS and CDR2 is YFSETQ in the germline V gene. The CDR3 loop spans 14 amino acids. The CDR3 here is CASSLDGRNEKLFF. CDR3 nucleotides: TGCGCCAGCAGCTTGGACGGACGGAATGAAAAACTGTTTTTT.

The chain is built from TRBV28 and TRBJ1-2; 7 nucleotides line up with TRBD1. The J segment lost 4 bases and the V segment lost 2 bases, leaving 4 bases of the junction unmatched. The CDR3 has 14 amino acids. Per the germline V gene, CDR1 is MDHEN and CDR2 is SYDVKM. The CDR3 loop reads CASSLTGEGYGYTF. DNA for the CDR3: TGTGCCAGCAGTTTAACAGGGGAGGGCTATGGCTACACCTTC.

The V gene is TRBV5-1, the J gene TRBJ2-5; 7 bases agree with TRBD1. V shed 4 bases, J shed 5 bases, and the junction held 11 bases outside the gene matches. Germline lookup yields CDR1 SGHRS and CDR2 YFSETQ. The CDR3 is 15 amino acids. The chain's CDR3 is CASSPSVRGQETQYF. The CDR3 nucleotides are TGCGCCAGCAGCCCAAGCGTCAGGGGACAGGAGACCCAGTACTTC.

The chain employs TRBV10-3 and TRBJ2-7; 8 bases match TRBD1. This CDR3 comprises 13 residues. The trim removed 10 bases at V and 3 bases at J, leaving 8 bases unmatched. From germline, CDR1 is ENHRY and CDR2 SYGVKD. The CDR3 sequence: CATQGANHYEQYF. The CDR3 nucleotides are TGTGCCACCCAGGGGGCTAACCACTACGAGCAGTACTTC.

The rearrangement links TRBV7-8 to TRBJ2-5; D may be TRBD2 (5 bases). In germline, CDR1 is SGHVS, CDR2 FQNEAQ. V was shortened by 2 bases and J by 0 bases, with 10 bases between the two germline ends. This CDR3 region has 15 residues. In nucleotides, the CDR3 is TGTGCCAGCAGCTTAAGCGGCTTGTACCAAGAGACCCAGTACTTC. Protein product: CASSLSGLYQETQYF.

This clone was counted a few times. V gene TRBV2 combines with J gene TRBJ2-7; 10 bases map to TRBD1. In germline, CDR1 is SNHLY, CDR2 FYNNEI. CDR3 size: 16 residues. V dropped 9 bases and J dropped 2; count of bases not matched to a gene: 13. The CDR3 loop reads CASRDRGLTLTYEQYF. CDR3 sequence (DNA): TGTGCCAGTAGGGACAGGGGACTTACCCTTACCTACGAGCAGTACTTC.

This chain uses TRBV7-9 with TRBJ1-2, with a possible D match to TRBD1 (6 bases). Trimming cost V 0 bases and J 4 bases, with 12 bases left between them. The CDR3 is 15 residues long. Per germline, CDR1 SEHNR and CDR2 FQNEAQ (reference sequence). CDR3 coding DNA: TGTGCCAGCAGCTTAGCAGGGGGGCCTGCCTATGGCTACACCTTC. It is translated as CASSLAGGPAYGYTF.

This clone was found a few times. V and J are TRBV19 and TRBJ1-1; D call uncertain. Germline assignment: CDR1 LNHDA and CDR2 SQIVND (reference sequence). The V end was cut by 3 bases, the J end by 7 bases, with 12 bases between. The CDR3 sequence is 13 residues long. The CDR3 region has the DNA TGTGCCAGTAGTATTACCGGAAACCGTGAAGCTTTCTTT. Translated, it gives CASSITGNREAFF.

V gene TRBV6-6 combines with J gene TRBJ2-7, with 7 bases aligning to TRBD1. CDR1 MNHNY and CDR2 SVGAGI come from the germline V gene (reference sequence). The CDR3 spans 15 residues. The V segment lost 5 bases and the J segment 6 bases; nucleotides outside the gene matches: 13. The CDR3 DNA is TGTGCCAGCAGTCGGGACAGCGCAATTGGCTCCGAGCAGTACTTC. It encodes CASSRDSAIGSEQYF.

The CDR3 DNA follows: TGTGCCAGCTACAAGCGGGGCCTTAGCACAGATACGCAGTATTTT. Amino acids: CASYKRGLSTDTQYF. The J gene is TRBJ2-3, the V gene TRBV18; 7 bases line up with TRBD2. The CDR3 is 15 residues long. Germline CDR1 is KGHSH and CDR2 is LQKENI. The trim removed 7 bases at V and 0 bases at J, leaving 7 bases unmatched.

The chain uses TRBV6-1 and TRBJ1-1; 8 bases are a match to TRBD1. Germline lookup yields CDR1 MNHNS and CDR2 SASEGT. V lost 5 bases, J lost 5 bases, and 7 bases stayed unmatched. This CDR3 comprises 14 residues. As DNA, the CDR3 is TGTGCCAGCAGTTTGGACAGGGTGAGGACTGAAGCTTTCTTT. Translation gives CASSLDRVRTEAFF.

The chain employs TRBV18 and TRBJ2-5; tentatively, D is TRBD1 (6 bases). Germline V gives CDR1 KGHSH, CDR2 LQKENI. Deletions cut 3 bases from V and 3 bases from J, with 8 bases between. The CDR3 is 13 residues long. The CDR3 sequence: CASSPGAEETQYF. Here the CDR3 DNA reads TGTGCCAGCTCACCGGGGGCTGAAGAGACCCAGTACTTC.

This clone was counted between two and nine times. The chain links TRBV14 to TRBJ1-1; tentatively, D is TRBD1 (5 bases). V was pared by 4 bases and J by 2 bases, with 8 bases between. Germline lookup yields CDR1 SGHDN and CDR2 FVKESK. This CDR3 is built from 13 residues. CDR3 loop: CASSRQFNTEAFF. CDR3 in DNA: TGTGCCAGCAGCCGACAGTTTAACACTGAAGCTTTCTTT.

This clone showed up just once. V is TRBV7-9 and J is TRBJ1-1, with D possibly TRBD1 on 6 matching bases. This CDR3 spans 14 amino acids. With 5 bases removed from V and 4 bases from J, the gap between germline ends came to 14 bases. CDR1 is SEHNR and CDR2 is FQNEAQ in the germline V gene (reference sequence). Here the CDR3 reads CASSRGGGRTEAFF. The DNA for the CDR3 is TGTGCCAGCAGCCGGGGAGGGGGGCGCACTGAAGCTTTCTTT. The full variable domain, in which reference TRBV7-9 and TRBJ1-1 provide the parts outside the CDR3, is DTGVSQNPRHKITKRGQNVTFRCDPISEHNRLYWYRQTLGQGPEFLTYFQNEAQLEKSRLLSDRFSAERPKGSFSTLEIQRTEQGDSAMYLCASSRGGGRTEAFFGQGTRLTVV.